Listed here are 18 T cell receptor beta chains from one sample, sequenced in a study of blood T cells in healthy people across ages. The use of a sample-barcoded 5' primer and a J-beta primer mix characterized a second PCR of about 7 to 12 cycles. TCRdb fed the 5' RACE reads into MiXCR, producing one record per CDR3 protein. The sample lists fewer than 2 million distinct CDR3 sequences, roughly 43% occurring once. Source material: blood. Source of these receptors: a human donor in good health.

This clonotype was recorded a few times. The CDR3 region is CASKTGGDTQYF. CDR3 nucleotides: TGCGCCAGCAAGACCGGGGGAGATACGCAGTATTTT. The chain couples TRBV10-2 to TRBJ2-3; D is perhaps TRBD2 (6 bases). V was cut by 7 bases and J by 5 bases, with 10 bases left in between. CDR3 length: 12 residues. The germline CDR1 and CDR2 sequences are WSHSY and SAAADI.

This clonotype has a count of ten or more. This sequence joins TRBV29-1 and TRBJ2-7; 7 bases match TRBD1. CDR1 and CDR2 from the germline V gene are SQVTM and ANQGSEA. The CDR3 has 15 amino acids. The V and J ends lost 6 bases and 1 base, in that order; junction bases with no gene match: 12. CDR3 in amino acids: CSVQTGTVESYEQYF. CDR3 bases: TGCAGCGTCCAAACCGGGACAGTCGAATCCTACGAGCAGTACTTC.

This clonotype was seen repeatedly, ten times or more. One end of the junction does not line up with germline, which may come from a read error. The chain links TRBV5-1 to TRBJ2-2, with a tentative D call TRBD1 (6 bases). CDR3 length: 14 amino acids. Germline V gives CDR1 SGHRS, CDR2 YFSETQ. The CDR3, as DNA: TGTGCTAGCAGCTTGGGACAAAACACCGGGGAGCTGTTTTTT. Translated, it gives CASSLGQNTGELFF. Complete variable domain (other parts from reference TRBV5-1 and TRBJ2-2): KAGVTQTPRYLIKTRGQQVTLSCSPISGHRSVSWYQQTPGQGLQFLFEYFSETQRNKGNFPGRFSGRQFSNSRSEMNVSTLELGDSALYLCASSLGQNTGELFFGEGSRLTVL.

This clonotype was counted only a few times. A read error may produce the germline difference seen at one junction end. This sequence joins TRBV4-2 and TRBJ2-1; D not certain. Germline CDR1 is LGHNA and CDR2 is YNFKEQ. The CDR3 is 16 residues long. CDR3 sequence: CASSQDFRSSYNEQFF. DNA of the CDR3: TGCGCCAGCAGCCAAGATTTTCGTAGCTCCTACAATGAGCAGTTCTTC.

V gene TRBV5-5 combines with J gene TRBJ2-3, with a weak D call TRBD1 (6 bases). With 2 bases removed from V and 3 bases from J, the gap between germline ends came to 16 bases. Germline CDR1 reads SGHKS; CDR2 reads YYEKEE (reference sequence). CDR3 length: 16 residues. CDR3 loop: CASSFNRVLRTDTQYF. CDR3 bases: TGTGCCAGCAGCTTCAACAGGGTCTTGAGGACAGATACGCAGTATTTT.

Here the CDR3 DNA reads TGTGCCAGCAGCCTCCGGGACAGGGGAATCTATGATGGCTACACCTTC. Protein sequence: CASSLRDRGIYDGYTF. The V gene is TRBV14, the J gene TRBJ1-2, with 10 nucleotides matching TRBD1. Trimming took 4 bases from V and 6 from J; bases not matched to a gene: 11. Germline V CDR1 and CDR2: SGHDN, FVKESK. This CDR3 is 16 amino acids long.

This clonotype was counted a single time. A much larger clone lies one base from this, so it may be a read error. The gene calls are TRBV20-1 and TRBJ1-2; a possible D gene is TRBD1 (5 bases). The germline CDR1 and CDR2 sequences are DFQATT and SNEGSKA (reference sequence). Trimming cost V 1 base and J 1 base, with 13 bases left between them. This CDR3 spans 15 amino acids. The DNA of the CDR3 is TGCAGTGCTAGAGGGGGACGAACGAGTAACTATGGCTACACCTTC. This encodes CSARGGRTSNYGYTF.

The gene calls are TRBV20-1 and TRBJ2-3, with a tentative D call TRBD1 (5 bases). This CDR3 has 15 residues. Between the trimmed V and J ends, which lost 0 bases and 3 bases, there was a span of 13 bases. The germline V gene has CDR1 DFQATT and CDR2 SNEGSKA (reference sequence). CDR3 residues: CSARDWTSSTDTQYF. In DNA, the CDR3 is TGCAGTGCTAGAGATTGGACATCGTCAACAGATACGCAGTATTTT.

The V gene is TRBV12-5, the J gene TRBJ2-1; TRBD2 aligns across 14 bases. Germline V gene data show CDR1 as LGHNT and CDR2 as FRNRAP. This CDR3 contains 18 residues. The trim removed 1 base at V and 7 bases at J, leaving 9 bases unmatched. Written as DNA, the CDR3 is TGTGCTAGTGGTTTGGCTGGGACTAGCGGGGGCGATCCGAATGAGCAGTTCTTC. This gives the protein CASGLAGTSGGDPNEQFF.

The rearrangement joins TRBV4-3 to TRBJ1-2; tentatively, D is TRBD1 (5 bases). CDR1 and CDR2 (germline): LGHNA, YSLEER. Trimming stripped 0 bases from V and 4 bases from J, with 12 bases between. CDR3 size: 15 residues. CDR3 region: CASSQEFAGSYGYTF. The CDR3 DNA sequence: TGCGCCAGCAGCCAAGAATTCGCAGGGAGCTATGGCTACACCTTC.

For this clonotype: A read error may explain this, as a much larger clone is one base away. The chain recombines TRBV3-1 with TRBJ2-1; TRBD1 matches at 11 bases. Germline V CDR1 and CDR2: LGHDT, YNNKEL (reference sequence). The trim removed 5 bases at V and 6 bases at J, leaving 6 bases unmatched. The CDR3 consists of 15 residues. The CDR3 sequence is CASSDRDRGSNEQFF. CDR3 DNA sequence: TGTGCCAGCAGCGACCGGGACAGGGGGTCCAATGAGCAGTTCTTC.

The gene calls are TRBV7-9 and TRBJ1-2, with TRBD1 matching over 9 bases. The trim removed 4 bases at V and 7 bases at J, leaving 10 bases unmatched. This CDR3 comprises 15 residues. The germline V gene has CDR1 SEHNR and CDR2 FQNEAQ (reference sequence). In nucleotides, the CDR3 is TGTGCCAGCAGCTCACCACAGGGGGCCTGGCTTGGCTACACCTTC. Translating it yields CASSSPQGAWLGYTF.

This clonotype was detected only a few times. This rearrangement joins TRBV20-1 to TRBJ2-1; 9 positions agree with TRBD2. The V and J ends lost 3 bases and 8 bases, in that order; junction bases with no gene match: 2. This CDR3 contains 12 residues. CDR1 is DFQATT, CDR2 SNEGSKA, per germline (reference sequence). CDR3 protein: CSASRLADEQFF. CDR3 coding DNA: TGCAGTGCTAGCCGACTAGCGGATGAGCAGTTCTTC.

V usage is TRBV20-1 and J usage is TRBJ1-1, with 8 bases lining up with TRBD1. CDR1 and CDR2 (germline): DFQATT, SNEGSKA (reference sequence). CDR3 length: 13 residues. J was trimmed by 6 bases and V by 5 bases; bases with no gene match: 8. CDR3 bases: TGCAGTGCTTTTCAGGGGGCGGGTGCTGAAGCTTTCTTT. Encoded protein: CSAFQGAGAEAFF.

V gene TRBV7-6 combines with J gene TRBJ2-1, with D perhaps matching TRBD1 or TRBD2 (6 bases each). From germline, CDR1 is SGHVS and CDR2 FNYEAQ. The length of the CDR3 is 15 residues. The V and J ends lost 5 bases and 8 bases respectively, with 19 bases between them. CDR3 nucleotide sequence: TGTGCCAGCAGCCCCCCTCGGGGGCAGGTCTATGAGCAGTTCTTC. Protein product: CASSPPRGQVYEQFF. Full variable domain (outside the CDR3, taken from reference TRBV7-6 and TRBJ2-1): GAGVSQSPRYKVTKRGQDVALRCDPISGHVSLYWYRQALGQGPEFLTYFNYEAQQDKSGLPNDRFSAERPEGSISTLTIQRTEQRDSAMYRCASSPPRGQVYEQFFGPGTRLTVL.

This clonotype was counted a few times. The chain employs TRBV20-1 and TRBJ2-7; maybe TRBD1 (6 bases). The CDR3 is made up of 15 amino acids. Germline loops: CDR1 DFQATT, CDR2 SNEGSKA (reference sequence). The ends were cut back, 3 bases at V and 1 base at J, with 16 bases in the middle. CDR3 loop: CSASPPQGFSYEQYF. DNA for the CDR3: TGCAGTGCTAGTCCTCCACAGGGTTTTTCCTACGAGCAGTACTTC.

The chain links TRBV6-5 to TRBJ1-1; no reliable D call. V was trimmed by 8 bases and J by 1 base, leaving 14 bases between them. The CDR3 has 14 residues. Looked up from germline, CDR1 is MNHEY and CDR2 is SVGAGI. The CDR3: CASGQAASNTEAFF. The CDR3 nucleotides read TGTGCCAGCGGCCAAGCAGCCTCGAACACTGAAGCTTTCTTT.

The chain couples TRBV29-1 to TRBJ2-1, with 14 nucleotides matching TRBD2. The V and J ends lost 7 bases and 4 bases, in that order; junction bases with no gene match: 6. The CDR3 is 15 residues long. CDR1 is SQVTM, CDR2 ANQGSEA, per germline. This CDR3 is CSANRLAGGYNEQFF. CDR3 bases: TGCAGCGCCAACCGACTAGCGGGGGGGTACAATGAGCAGTTCTTC.